The clone carrying this T cell receptor (beta chain) occurred once. The entry originates in a study of identifying expanded T cells in peripheral blood. Produced via immunoSEQ multiplex PCR; TCRdb's table is partial and in-frame only. This sample carries over 100,000 clones, roughly nine tenths of them seen once, and the ten largest clones take just under 8.5%. The length of the CDR3 is 16 residues. The germline gives CDR1 SGHTA, CDR2 FQGNSA. V lost 0 bases and J lost 2, with 13 bases in between. The specimen sequenced was blood. This chain joins TRBV7-2 and TRBJ2-5; possibly TRBD2 for D (6 bases). This TCR came from a person between 18 and 75 years old in good health. The CDR3 DNA reads TGTGCCAGCAGCTTAGCCGTTGGGGCGGGGCAAGAGACCCAGTACTTC. Translating gives CASSLAVGAGQETQYF.